These 20 T cell receptor beta chains were all obtained from the same sample, sequenced in a study of cytomegalovirus exposure and HLA in healthy donors. Primers included in the PCR were 60 Vbeta and 13 Jbeta primers. Sequenced by immunoSEQ multiplex PCR; TCRdb stores in-frame clones only, minus some. The data contain around 150,000 clones, 79% of them singletons. Sequenced material: PBMCs. The receptors derive from a human donor in good health.

The rearrangement links TRBV30 to TRBJ2-1; TRBD2 matches 13 bases. The germline V gene has CDR1 GTSNPN and CDR2 SVGIG (reference sequence). V shed 6 bases, J shed 4 bases, and the junction held 6 bases outside the gene matches. The CDR3 covers 15 residues. The CDR3 here is CACEGGLAGYNEQFF. CDR3 in DNA: TGTGCCTGCGAGGGGGGACTAGCGGGGTACAATGAGCAGTTCTTC.

The chain recombines TRBV28 with TRBJ1-5; D might be TRBD1 (6 bases). The CDR3 consists of 17 residues. Germline CDR1 and CDR2: MDHEN and SYDVKM. Trimming pared 3 bases from V and 0 bases from J, leaving 15 bases between. The CDR3 DNA sequence: TGTGCCAGCAGTTTGTCGCAGGGGACGAATAGCAATCAGCCCCAGCATTTT. Translation gives CASSLSQGTNSNQPQHF.

The V gene is TRBV19, the J gene TRBJ1-5; D possibly corresponds to TRBD1 (5 bases). Trimming shortened V by 7 bases and J by 5 bases, and 12 bases separated the two germline ends. The CDR3 contains 13 residues. From germline, CDR1 is LNHDA and CDR2 SQIVND (reference sequence). The CDR3 DNA reads as TGTGCCAGTACCAGCTGGGGCGATCAGCCCCAGCATTTT. As protein: CASTSWGDQPQHF.

The chain is built from TRBV7-9 and TRBJ1-4; 7 positions match TRBD1. Per germline, CDR1 SEHNR and CDR2 FQNEAQ (reference sequence). The CDR3 contains 14 residues. The V and J ends lost 5 bases and 6 bases, in that order; junction bases with no gene match: 6. The CDR3 DNA reads TGTGCCAGCAGCGACTACGACAGGGATGAAAAACTGTTTTTT. It yields the protein CASSDYDRDEKLFF.

This clone was recorded once. The chain's CDR3 is CASSFAGQLYEQYF. The CDR3 bases are TGTGCCAGCAGTTTCGCGGGACAGCTCTACGAGCAGTACTTC. V and J are TRBV6-5 and TRBJ2-7; TRBD1 is a possible D gene (7 bases). The CDR3 spans 14 residues. Trimming took 4 bases from V and 3 from J, leaving 13 bases between them. Germline values: CDR1 MNHEY, CDR2 SVGAGI.

The chain employs TRBV6-5 and TRBJ2-7; 7 bases line up with TRBD1. CDR1 MNHEY and CDR2 SVGAGI come from the germline V gene. The CDR3 extends over 14 amino acids. Unmatched junction bases numbered 11, after V lost 5 bases and J lost 7 bases. This CDR3 is CASSVRQGVREQYF. The CDR3 coding sequence is TGTGCCAGCAGTGTACGACAGGGAGTGAGGGAGCAGTACTTC.

The chain has TRBV5-5 and TRBJ1-3, with D uncertain. There are 15 residues in the CDR3. In germline, CDR1 is SGHKS, CDR2 YYEKEE (reference sequence). With 1 base removed from V and 0 bases from J, the gap between germline ends came to 8 bases. CDR3 DNA sequence: TGTGCCAGCAGCTTGACCGGGGTCTCTGGAAACACCATATATTTT. Translating gives CASSLTGVSGNTIYF.

The chain carries TRBV1 and TRBJ2-7; TRBD2 reflects the table's D call only, with no check against the DNA. TRBV1 is deemed a pseudogene. The CDR3 sequence is 17 residues long. The CDR3 loop reads CTSSPGLSQTSSYEQYF. In nucleotides, the CDR3 is TGCACCAGCAGCCCCGGACTATCCCAAACTAGCTCCTACGAGCAGTACTTC.

The chain combines TRBV5-1 with TRBJ2-2; D possibly corresponds to TRBD1 (6 bases). The V gene lost 0 bases and the J gene lost 7 bases, with 13 bases spanning the gap. The CDR3 runs to 15 residues. Per the germline V gene, CDR1 is SGHRS and CDR2 is YFSETQ. The CDR3 loop reads CASSLDQGLIGELFF. In nucleotides, the CDR3 is TGCGCCAGCAGCTTGGACCAGGGGTTAATCGGGGAGCTGTTTTTT. The full variable domain, with the rest looked up from reference TRBV5-1 and TRBJ2-2, is KAGVTQTPRYLIKTRGQQVTLSCSPISGHRSVSWYQQTPGQGLQFLFEYFSETQRNKGNFPGRFSGRQFSNSRSEMNVSTLELGDSALYLCASSLDQGLIGELFFGEGSRLTVL.

The CDR3 nucleotides read TGTGCCAGCTCACCAATAGGCGTTTGGAAGGGACAGGGTCTCTACGAGCAGTACTTC. It translates to CASSPIGVWKGQGLYEQYF. The V and J genes are TRBV18 and TRBJ2-7, with TRBD1 identical over 9 bases. The trim removed 2 bases at V and 3 bases at J, leaving 17 bases unmatched. This CDR3 is 19 amino acids long. Germline CDR1 is KGHSH and CDR2 is LQKENI.

This clone has only a few counts. The chain combines TRBV7-3 with TRBJ2-7; 10 nucleotides agree with TRBD1. CDR1 SGHTA and CDR2 FQGTGA come from the germline V gene. The V segment lost 5 bases and the J segment 1 base; nucleotides outside the gene matches: 11. This CDR3 has 17 amino acids. This CDR3 reads CASSQGVVGQGSYEQYF. The CDR3 DNA sequence: TGTGCCAGCAGCCAAGGAGTTGTGGGACAGGGGTCCTACGAGCAGTACTTC.

J is TRBJ2-7 and V is TRBV5-6; possible D gene TRBD2, 6 bases. CDR3 length: 14 amino acids. The germline V gene encodes CDR1 SGHDT and CDR2 YYEEEE. Trimming stripped 1 base from V and 4 bases from J, with 12 bases between. CDR3 nucleotides: TGTGCCAGCAGCTTGCAGGGACGGGGGTACGAGCAGTACTTC. Translation gives CASSLQGRGYEQYF.

The chain joins TRBV29-1 to TRBJ2-7; the match to TRBD1 covers 10 bases. The CDR3 runs 12 residues. J gave up 6 bases and V 8 bases, and 7 bases lay outside the gene matches. Germline assignment: CDR1 SQVTM and CDR2 ANQGSEA. The CDR3 spells CSPGTGASEQYF. The CDR3 coding sequence is TGCAGCCCCGGGACAGGGGCCAGCGAGCAGTACTTC.

This clone was recorded once. The chain is built from TRBV6-1 and TRBJ2-5; 11 positions agree with TRBD1. TRBJ2-7 matches the DNA end more closely, so the J call is doubtful. The CDR3 length is 15 residues. Germline V gives CDR1 MNHNS, CDR2 SASEGT. The DNA of the CDR3 is TGTGCCAGCAGTCCGAGGACAGGGGGCGGGTACGAGCAGTACTTC. As protein: CASSPRTGGGYEQYF.

This clone appeared a single time. The CDR3 DNA sequence: TGTGCCAGCAGCGCCCCCGGGGGAACTGGAAACACCATATATTTT. It yields the protein CASSAPGGTGNTIYF. The V gene is TRBV9, the J gene TRBJ1-3, with D possibly matching TRBD1 (5 bases). This CDR3 is 15 amino acids long. V lost 3 bases and J 2 bases, leaving 12 bases between the germline ends. CDR1 is SGDLS, CDR2 YYNGEE, per germline.

This rearrangement joins TRBV6-5 to TRBJ2-1; tentative D call: TRBD1 (5 bases). V was shortened by 0 bases and J by 15 bases, with 18 bases between the two germline ends. Germline lookup yields CDR1 MNHEY and CDR2 SVGAGI. This CDR3 has 14 residues. CDR3 bases: TGTGCCAGCAGTTACTCGCGTCAGGGTAAAGATCTGTTCTTC. Its translation is CASSYSRQGKDLFF.

The chain uses TRBV19 and TRBJ1-5, with no clear D. From germline, CDR1 is LNHDA and CDR2 SQIVND (reference sequence). Trimming removed 3 bases from V and 0 bases from J, with 6 bases in between. This CDR3 has 14 residues. The chain's CDR3 is CASSMASSNQPQHF. CDR3 coding DNA: TGTGCCAGTAGTATGGCCAGTAGCAATCAGCCCCAGCATTTT.

V usage is TRBV20-1 and J usage is TRBJ1-1; D unresolved. The CDR3 extends over 11 amino acids. In germline, CDR1 is DFQATT, CDR2 SNEGSKA (reference sequence). V was cut by 3 bases and J by 4 bases, with 6 bases left in between. The DNA for the CDR3 is TGCAGTGCTAGTGAGGGCACTGAAGCTTTCTTT. It codes for CSASEGTEAFF.

The V call is TRBV19, the J call TRBJ1-4; 8 bases fit TRBD1. The V gene's germline CDR1 is LNHDA and CDR2 SQIVND (reference sequence). The ends lost 8 bases at V and 8 bases at J; junction bases unmatched: 7. This CDR3 comprises 13 residues. CDR3: CASVGQASEKLFF. The DNA for the CDR3 is TGTGCCAGTGTGGGACAGGCGTCCGAAAAACTGTTTTTT.

This clone was seen only a few times. The chain employs TRBV25-1 and TRBJ2-4, with 7 bases fitting TRBD1. The CDR3 is 14 amino acids. V dropped 6 bases and J dropped 3; count of bases not matched to a gene: 5. The germline CDR1 and CDR2 sequences are MGHDK and SYGVNS. CDR3 sequence: CASRGRQGKNIQYF. DNA of the CDR3: TGTGCCAGCAGAGGTAGACAGGGCAAAAACATTCAGTACTTC. Looking up the rest from reference TRBV25-1 and TRBJ2-4 gives the full variable domain: EADIYQTPRYLVIGTGKKITLECSQTMGHDKMYWYQQDPGMELHLIHYSYGVNSTEKGDLSSESTVSRIRTEHFPLTLESARPSHTSQYLCASRGRQGKNIQYFGAGTRLSVL.